The 9 T cell receptor beta chains below were found in one sample sequenced in a study of a mutant IDH1 vaccine in newly diagnosed glioma. Regarding time point: week 5, during vaccination. With topical imiquimod, each dose of the vaccine consisted of 300 ug of mutant IDH1 20-mer peptide. Antigens of these TCRs are unknown. Method: immunoSEQ multiplex PCR; TCRdb's copy keeps in-frame clones and lacks some. The profile covers tens of thousands of clones, with more than 85% appearing a single time and 0.56% taken by the ten largest. Sequenced here: PBMCs, sampled from a glioma patient whose treatment included an IDH1 peptide vaccine. The receptor source for this set is a woman between 50 and 59 years old with glioma.

This sequence joins TRBV6-6 and TRBJ2-7; possibly TRBD1 for D (5 bases). The CDR3 sequence is 12 residues long. Trimming pared 8 bases from V and 2 bases from J, leaving 10 bases between. Germline assignment: CDR1 MNHNY and CDR2 SVGAGI (reference sequence). CDR3 residues: CASAGQPYEQYF. CDR3 DNA: TGTGCCAGCGCAGGACAACCCTACGAGCAGTACTTC.

The chain uses TRBV15 and TRBJ1-2, with TRBD1 matching over 12 bases. The CDR3 length is 15 residues. The V segment lost 0 bases and the J segment 8 bases; nucleotides outside the gene matches: 4. Germline V CDR1 and CDR2: LNHNV, YYDKDF (reference sequence). The CDR3 region has the DNA TGTGCCACCAGCAGAGATTGGGGGACAGGGGGCGGCTACACCTTC. Translated, it gives CATSRDWGTGGGYTF.

The rearrangement joins TRBV2 to TRBJ1-1; a weak D match, TRBD1 (5 bases). Germline assignment: CDR1 SNHLY and CDR2 FYNNEI. V was trimmed by 9 bases and J by 1 base, leaving 9 bases between them. This CDR3 region has 12 residues. In DNA, the CDR3 is TGTGCCAGGGGAACAGGGAACACTGAAGCTTTCTTT. Translation gives CARGTGNTEAFF.

In regard to this clone: Other DNA sequences in the sample encode the same CDR3. V gene TRBV30 combines with J gene TRBJ1-2; 7 bases are a match to TRBD1. The CDR3 totals 11 residues. CDR1 is GTSNPN, CDR2 SVGIG, per germline (reference sequence). The J segment lost 8 bases and the V segment lost 2 bases, leaving 2 bases of the junction unmatched. The CDR3: CAWSPGGGYTF. In DNA form, the CDR3 reads TGTGCCTGGAGTCCAGGGGGAGGCTACACCTTC.

This rearrangement joins TRBV5-1 to TRBJ1-5; TRBD1 matches at 7 bases. The CDR3 is 13 residues long. Germline CDR1 is SGHRS and CDR2 is YFSETQ. Germline trimming cut 4 bases from V and 6 bases from J; bases unmatched to any gene: 4. The CDR3 loop is CASSEQGFQPQHF. The CDR3 nucleotides read TGCGCCAGCAGCGAACAGGGGTTTCAGCCCCAGCATTTT.

This sequence joins TRBV7-8 and TRBJ2-1; 8 bases agree with TRBD1. The CDR3 spans 16 residues. Germline assignment: CDR1 SGHVS and CDR2 FQNEAQ. Trimming took 5 bases from V and 1 from J; bases not matched to a gene: 7. The CDR3 coding sequence is TGTGCCAGCAGCCCGTACAGACAGGGGTCCTACAATGAGCAGTTCTTC. Translating gives CASSPYRQGSYNEQFF.

V gene TRBV9 combines with J gene TRBJ2-3; 9 bases map to TRBD1. CDR1 is SGDLS and CDR2 is YYNGEE in the germline V gene. The V and J ends lost 2 bases and 2 bases, in that order; junction bases with no gene match: 6. This CDR3 spans 16 amino acids. In DNA form, the CDR3 reads TGTGCCAGCAGCGTCTTGGGACAGGGTTTCACAGATACGCAGTATTTT. Translated, it gives CASSVLGQGFTDTQYF.

V usage is TRBV5-8 and J usage is TRBJ1-1; possible D gene TRBD1, 6 bases. CDR3 size: 15 residues. The germline gives CDR1 SGHTS, CDR2 YDEGEE. V was pared by 0 bases and J by 6 bases, with 15 bases between. The CDR3 loop reads CASSLEPGDRAEAFF. Written as DNA, the CDR3 is TGTGCCAGCAGCTTGGAGCCAGGGGATCGTGCTGAAGCTTTCTTT.

The chain uses TRBV5-1 and TRBJ1-2, with D possibly being TRBD1 (6 bases). The germline gives CDR1 SGHRS, CDR2 YFSETQ. The CDR3 covers 13 residues. V lost 3 bases and J 7 bases, leaving 13 bases between the germline ends. CDR3 loop: CASSSQGEGGYTF. CDR3 DNA: TGCGCCAGCAGCTCACAGGGAGAAGGTGGCTACACCTTC.